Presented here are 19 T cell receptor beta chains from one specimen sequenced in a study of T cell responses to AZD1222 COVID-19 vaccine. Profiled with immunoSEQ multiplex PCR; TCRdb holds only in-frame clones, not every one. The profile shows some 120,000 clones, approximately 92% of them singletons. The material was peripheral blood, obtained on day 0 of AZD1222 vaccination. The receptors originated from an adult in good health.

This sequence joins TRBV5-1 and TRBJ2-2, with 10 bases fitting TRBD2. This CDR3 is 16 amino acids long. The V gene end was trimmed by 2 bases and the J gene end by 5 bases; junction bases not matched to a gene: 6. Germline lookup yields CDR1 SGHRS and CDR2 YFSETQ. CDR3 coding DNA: TGCGCCAGCAGCTTTCGAGGACTAGCGGCGACCGGGGAGCTGTTTTTT. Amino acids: CASSFRGLAATGELFF.

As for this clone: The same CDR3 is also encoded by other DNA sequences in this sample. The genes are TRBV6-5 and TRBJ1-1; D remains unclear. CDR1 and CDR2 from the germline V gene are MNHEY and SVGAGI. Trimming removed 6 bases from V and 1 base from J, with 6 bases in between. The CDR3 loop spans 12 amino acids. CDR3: CASRTGNTEAFF. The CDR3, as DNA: TGTGCCAGCAGGACGGGGAACACTGAAGCTTTCTTT.

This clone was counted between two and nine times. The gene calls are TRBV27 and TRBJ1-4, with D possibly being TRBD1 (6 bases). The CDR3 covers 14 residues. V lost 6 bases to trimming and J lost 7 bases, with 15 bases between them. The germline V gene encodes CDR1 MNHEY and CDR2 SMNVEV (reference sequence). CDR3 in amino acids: CASRPRGKGEKLFF. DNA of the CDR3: TGTGCCAGCAGACCCAGGGGAAAGGGTGAAAAACTGTTTTTT.

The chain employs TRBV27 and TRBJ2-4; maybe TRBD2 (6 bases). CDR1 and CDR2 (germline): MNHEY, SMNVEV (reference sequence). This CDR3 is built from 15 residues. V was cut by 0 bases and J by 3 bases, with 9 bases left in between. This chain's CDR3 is CASSLSGGNKNIQYF. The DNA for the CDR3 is TGTGCCAGCAGTTTATCCGGGGGAAACAAAAACATTCAGTACTTC.

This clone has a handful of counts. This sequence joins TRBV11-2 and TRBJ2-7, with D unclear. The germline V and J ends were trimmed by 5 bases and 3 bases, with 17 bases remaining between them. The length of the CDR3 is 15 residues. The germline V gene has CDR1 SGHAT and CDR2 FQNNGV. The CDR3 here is CASSLGVNKFYEQYF. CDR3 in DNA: TGTGCCAGCAGCCTGGGCGTGAACAAATTCTACGAGCAGTACTTC.

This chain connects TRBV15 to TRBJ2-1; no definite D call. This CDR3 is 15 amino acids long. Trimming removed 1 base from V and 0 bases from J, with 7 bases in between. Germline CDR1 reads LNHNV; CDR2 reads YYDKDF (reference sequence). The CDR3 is CATSRGGSSYNEQFF. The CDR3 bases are TGTGCCACCAGCAGAGGCGGCTCCTCCTACAATGAGCAGTTCTTC.

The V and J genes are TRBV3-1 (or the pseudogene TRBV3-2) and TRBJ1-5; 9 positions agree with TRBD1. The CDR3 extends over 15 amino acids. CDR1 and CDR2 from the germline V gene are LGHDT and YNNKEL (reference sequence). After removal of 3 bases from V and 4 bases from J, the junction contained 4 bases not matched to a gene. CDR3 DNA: TGTGCCAGCAGCCAGTCACAGGGGGCGAATCAGCCCCAGCATTTT. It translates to CASSQSQGANQPQHF.

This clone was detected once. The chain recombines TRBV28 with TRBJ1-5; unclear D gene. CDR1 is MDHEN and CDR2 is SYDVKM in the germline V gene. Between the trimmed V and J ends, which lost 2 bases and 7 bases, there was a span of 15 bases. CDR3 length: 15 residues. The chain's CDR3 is CASSLRIGGMQPQHF. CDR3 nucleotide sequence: TGTGCCAGCAGTTTACGTATCGGAGGGATGCAGCCCCAGCATTTT.

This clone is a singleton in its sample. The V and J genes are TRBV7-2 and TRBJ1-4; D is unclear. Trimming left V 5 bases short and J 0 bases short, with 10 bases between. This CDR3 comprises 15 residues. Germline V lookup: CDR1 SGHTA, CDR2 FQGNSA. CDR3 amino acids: CASSERVSTNEKLFF. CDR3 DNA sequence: TGTGCCAGCAGCGAGCGGGTCTCAACTAATGAAAAACTGTTTTTT.

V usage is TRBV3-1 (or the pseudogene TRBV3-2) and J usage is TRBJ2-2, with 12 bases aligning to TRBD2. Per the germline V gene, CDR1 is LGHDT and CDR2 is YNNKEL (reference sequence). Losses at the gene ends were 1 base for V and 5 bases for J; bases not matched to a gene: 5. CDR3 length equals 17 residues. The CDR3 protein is CASSQASGRAETGELFF. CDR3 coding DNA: TGTGCCAGCAGCCAAGCTAGCGGGAGGGCCGAGACCGGGGAGCTGTTTTTT.

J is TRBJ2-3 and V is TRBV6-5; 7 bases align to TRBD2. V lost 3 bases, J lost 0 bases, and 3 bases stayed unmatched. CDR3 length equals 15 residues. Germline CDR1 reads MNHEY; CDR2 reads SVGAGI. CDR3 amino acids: CASSYAGVSTDTQYF. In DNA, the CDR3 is TGTGCCAGCAGTTATGCGGGAGTAAGCACAGATACGCAGTATTTT.

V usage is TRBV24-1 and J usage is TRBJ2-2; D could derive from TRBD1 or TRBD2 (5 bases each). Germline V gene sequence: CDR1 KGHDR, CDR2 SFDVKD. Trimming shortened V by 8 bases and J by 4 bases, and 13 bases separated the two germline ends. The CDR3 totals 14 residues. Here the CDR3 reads CATMGTSGTGELFF. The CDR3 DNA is TGTGCCACCATGGGGACGAGCGGCACCGGGGAGCTGTTTTTT.

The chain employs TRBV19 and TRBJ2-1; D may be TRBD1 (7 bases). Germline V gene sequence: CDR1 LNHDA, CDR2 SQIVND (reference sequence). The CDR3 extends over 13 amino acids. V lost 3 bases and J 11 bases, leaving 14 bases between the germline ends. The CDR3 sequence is CASSILQGTQQFF. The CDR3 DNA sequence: TGTGCCAGTAGTATTTTACAGGGGACTCAGCAGTTCTTC.

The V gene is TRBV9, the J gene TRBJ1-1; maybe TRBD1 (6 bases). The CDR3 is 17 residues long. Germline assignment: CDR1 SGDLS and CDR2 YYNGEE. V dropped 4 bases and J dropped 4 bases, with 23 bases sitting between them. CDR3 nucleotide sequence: TGTGCCAGCAGCCCTGTAGGTCTGCAGGGGTCCGGCACTGAAGCTTTCTTT. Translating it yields CASSPVGLQGSGTEAFF.

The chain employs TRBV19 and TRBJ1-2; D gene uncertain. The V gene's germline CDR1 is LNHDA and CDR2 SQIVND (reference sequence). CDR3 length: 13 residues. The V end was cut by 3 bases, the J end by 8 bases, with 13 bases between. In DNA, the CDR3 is TGTGCCAGTAGTATTGGGTTACGAGAAGGCTACACCTTC. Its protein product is CASSIGLREGYTF.

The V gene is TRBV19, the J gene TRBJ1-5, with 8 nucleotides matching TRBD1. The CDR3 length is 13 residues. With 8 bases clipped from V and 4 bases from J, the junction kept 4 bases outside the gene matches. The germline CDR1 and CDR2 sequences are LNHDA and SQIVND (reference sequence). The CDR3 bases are TGTGCCAGTTCCGGGACAGGTAATCAGCCCCAGCATTTT. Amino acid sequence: CASSGTGNQPQHF.

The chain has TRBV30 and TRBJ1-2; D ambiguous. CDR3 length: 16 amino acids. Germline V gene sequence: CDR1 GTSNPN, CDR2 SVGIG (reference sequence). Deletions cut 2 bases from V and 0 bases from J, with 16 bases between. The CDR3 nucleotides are TGTGCCTGGAGTACGCGGACCGAGCCTGCTAACTATGGCTACACCTTC. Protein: CAWSTRTEPANYGYTF.

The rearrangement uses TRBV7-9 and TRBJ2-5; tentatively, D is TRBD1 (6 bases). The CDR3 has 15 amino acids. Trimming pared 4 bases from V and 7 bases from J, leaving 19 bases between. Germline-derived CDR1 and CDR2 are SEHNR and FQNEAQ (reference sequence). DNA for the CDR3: TGTGCCAGCAGCTCCCCCGTCCAGGGGCAATGGACCCAGTACTTC. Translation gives CASSSPVQGQWTQYF.

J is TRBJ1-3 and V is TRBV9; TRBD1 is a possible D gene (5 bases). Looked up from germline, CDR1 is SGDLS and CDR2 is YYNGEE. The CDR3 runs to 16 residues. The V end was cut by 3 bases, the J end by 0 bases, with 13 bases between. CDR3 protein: CASSASRETSGNTIYF. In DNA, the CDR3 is TGTGCCAGCAGCGCATCCAGGGAGACCTCTGGAAACACCATATATTTT.